These 30 T cell receptor beta chains share one sample of origin, sequenced in a study of a mutant IDH1 vaccine in newly diagnosed glioma. The data were produced by immunoSEQ multiplex PCR, yet TCRdb's version contains in-frame clones alone and is incomplete. Of around 92,000 clones in the sample, over 85% were seen once. The time point: baseline, week 1 (first vaccination visit). As for treatment: pre-vaccination baseline after standard-of-care therapy. Source: PBMCs, taken from a glioma patient treated with radiotherapy, temozolomide or both. The receptors shown here come from a woman aged 45 to 65 with glioma.

The chain joins TRBV27 to TRBJ2-1; TRBD2 matches 7 bases. In germline, CDR1 is MNHEY, CDR2 SMNVEV (reference sequence). J gave up 2 bases and V 1 base, and 5 bases lay outside the gene matches. The length of the CDR3 is 16 residues. The CDR3 nucleotides are TGTGCCAGCAGTTTATTGGCGGGAGTCGCCTACAATGAGCAGTTCTTC. Its protein is CASSLLAGVAYNEQFF.

The genes are TRBV2 and TRBJ1-2, with 8 bases fitting TRBD1. Trimming at V came to 7 bases and at J to 8 bases, leaving 6 bases not matched to a gene. Germline lookup yields CDR1 SNHLY and CDR2 FYNNEI. The CDR3 covers 12 residues. Here the CDR3 reads CASIGDRWGYTF. In DNA form, the CDR3 reads TGTGCCAGCATCGGGGACAGGTGGGGCTACACCTTC. The variable domain in full, completed from reference TRBV2 and TRBJ1-2, reads EPEVTQTPSHQVTQMGQEVILRCVPISNHLYFYWYRQILGQKVEFLVSFYNNEISEKSEIFDDQFSVERPDGSNFTLKIRSTKLEDSAMYFCASIGDRWGYTFGSGTRLTVV.

The V call is TRBV7-6, the J call TRBJ1-5; D ambiguous. This CDR3 region has 13 residues. Trimming stripped 2 bases from V and 4 bases from J, with 6 bases between. Germline values: CDR1 SGHVS, CDR2 FNYEAQ. The CDR3 nucleotides read TGTGCCAGCAGCTTATTGGAAAATCAGCCCCAGCATTTT. Amino acid sequence: CASSLLENQPQHF.

The chain couples TRBV28 to TRBJ1-1; unclear D gene. V shed 5 bases and J shed 0 bases, with 10 bases lying between them. From germline, CDR1 is MDHEN and CDR2 SYDVKM. The CDR3 spans 14 residues. The CDR3: CASSGIYMNTEAFF. The CDR3, as DNA: TGTGCCAGCAGTGGGATTTACATGAACACTGAAGCTTTCTTT.

This chain connects TRBV12-5 to TRBJ2-7; 8 nucleotides align to TRBD1. Germline V gene lookup returns CDR1 LGHNT and CDR2 FRNRAP. This CDR3 is 14 amino acids long. The V gene end was trimmed by 8 bases and the J gene end by 4 bases; junction bases not matched to a gene: 10. CDR3 sequence (DNA): TGTGCTAGTACAACCCGGGACAGGTGGTACGAGCAGTACTTC. It encodes CASTTRDRWYEQYF.

The chain has TRBV9 and TRBJ2-3; 9 bases are shared with TRBD2. Germline assignment: CDR1 SGDLS and CDR2 YYNGEE. There are 16 residues in the CDR3. V was pared by 4 bases and J by 9 bases, with 15 bases of the junction left unmatched. DNA for the CDR3: TGTGCCAGCAGCCCGACCGGAGCGGGAGGCCGGGTAACGCAGTATTTT. Amino acid sequence: CASSPTGAGGRVTQYF. The whole variable domain, remainder taken from reference TRBV9 and TRBJ2-3, is DSGVTQTPKHLITATGQRVTLRCSPRSGDLSVYWYQQSLDQGLQFLIQYYNGEERAKGNILERFSAQQFPDLHSELNLSSLELGDSALYFCASSPTGAGGRVTQYFGPGTRLTVL.

J is TRBJ1-6 and V is TRBV5-6; possible D gene TRBD1, 6 bases. V lost 3 bases to trimming and J lost 12 bases, with 13 bases between them. CDR3 length: 13 amino acids. Germline values: CDR1 SGHDT, CDR2 YYEEEE. The CDR3 DNA reads as TGTGCCAGCAGCTGGAGCCTACAGGGACCCCTCCACTTT. It yields the protein CASSWSLQGPLHF.

The rearrangement links TRBV30 to TRBJ2-2; D gene unclear. V shed 4 bases and J shed 3 bases, with 6 bases lying between them. The CDR3 has 12 residues. CDR1 and CDR2 from the germline V gene are GTSNPN and SVGIG (reference sequence). The CDR3 DNA sequence: TGTGCCTGGAACAGCGACACCGGGGAGCTGTTTTTT. It is translated as CAWNSDTGELFF.

CDR3 sequence (DNA): TGTGCCAGCAGTTACGGGACAGGGGGCTACGAGCAGTACTTC. Its translation: CASSYGTGGYEQYF. The rearrangement links TRBV6-6 to TRBJ2-7; 11 bases align to TRBD1. Germline-derived CDR1 and CDR2 are MNHNY and SVGAGI (reference sequence). The CDR3 length is 14 residues. V shed 2 bases and J 3 bases; nucleotides not matched to a gene: 0.

The sample holds a few counts of this clone. The V gene is TRBV25-1, the J gene TRBJ1-2; D remains ambiguous. Germline-derived CDR1 and CDR2 are MGHDK and SYGVNS. CDR3 size: 15 residues. V shed 3 bases and J shed 4 bases, with 15 bases lying between them. The CDR3 spells CASSEPGRNLYGYTF. The CDR3 bases are TGTGCCAGCAGTGAGCCAGGACGGAATCTCTATGGCTACACCTTC.

This clone was counted a single time. The chain has TRBV5-1 and TRBJ2-7; 9 bases align to TRBD1. CDR1 and CDR2 (germline): SGHRS, YFSETQ. Trimming removed 4 bases from V and 5 bases from J; junction bases left unmatched: 7. CDR3 length: 14 residues. In DNA, the CDR3 is TGCGCCAGCAGCCCGACCGGGACAGGGCACGAGCAGTACTTC. Protein: CASSPTGTGHEQYF.

This rearrangement joins TRBV6-6 to TRBJ2-3; maybe TRBD1 (5 bases). The germline CDR1 and CDR2 sequences are MNHNY and SVGAGI (reference sequence). The CDR3 covers 14 residues. Trimming shortened V by 6 bases and J by 4 bases, and 14 bases separated the two germline ends. CDR3 nucleotide sequence: TGTGCCAGCAGCTCAAGTAGGGGCGCAGATACGCAGTATTTT. Its translation is CASSSSRGADTQYF.

The chain employs TRBV28 and TRBJ1-4; no clear D gene. This CDR3 contains 17 residues. V lost 2 bases and J lost 2, with 15 bases in between. The germline V gene encodes CDR1 MDHEN and CDR2 SYDVKM. CDR3 loop: CASSLTDSFGTNEKLFF. CDR3 bases: TGTGCCAGCAGTTTAACGGACTCCTTCGGGACTAATGAAAAACTGTTTTTT.

In its sample, this clone was seen once. The rearrangement links TRBV10-1 to TRBJ2-7, with TRBD2 identical over 9 bases. The junction had 20 bases not matched to a gene; V was cut back by 8 bases and J by 0 bases. The CDR3 length is 19 residues. CDR1 is WNHNN and CDR2 is SYGVQD in the germline V gene (reference sequence). CDR3 sequence reads: CASCRREASGRIYSYEQYF. The DNA of the CDR3 is TGCGCCAGCTGCCGCAGAGAAGCCAGCGGGAGGATCTACTCCTACGAGCAGTACTTC.

The rearrangement uses TRBV11-3 and TRBJ2-2; 8 bases match TRBD1. This CDR3 has 15 amino acids. V was clipped by 5 bases and J by 5 bases; unmatched bases: 7. Germline values: CDR1 SGHNT, CDR2 YENEEA. DNA for the CDR3: TGTGCCAGCAGCCACAGGGACAGGCAAACCGGGGAGCTGTTTTTT. This translates into CASSHRDRQTGELFF. Supplemented by reference TRBV11-3 and TRBJ2-2, the full variable domain reads EAGVVQSPRYKIIEKKQPVAFWCNPISGHNTLYWYLQNLGQGPELLIRYENEEAVDDSQLPKDRFSAERLKGVDSTLKIQPAELGDSAVYLCASSHRDRQTGELFFGEGSRLTVL.

V is TRBV28 and J is TRBJ2-7, with 7 bases aligning to TRBD1. Unmatched junction bases numbered 8, after V lost 7 bases and J lost 2 bases. The CDR3 covers 14 residues. Germline V gene lookup returns CDR1 MDHEN and CDR2 SYDVKM. CDR3 region: CASTLTGPTYEQYF. CDR3 sequence (DNA): TGTGCCAGCACCTTGACAGGGCCGACCTACGAGCAGTACTTC.

This clone appeared a few times. The V gene is TRBV10-3, the J gene TRBJ1-5; no reliable D call. The CDR3 is made up of 15 amino acids. Trimming cost V 6 bases and J 2 bases, with 14 bases left between them. Per germline, CDR1 ENHRY and CDR2 SYGVKD. The CDR3 DNA sequence: TGTGCCATCAGCCCGGTAGATGGGGGCAATCAGCCCCAGCATTTT. Its translation: CAISPVDGGNQPQHF.

This rearrangement joins TRBV10-3 to TRBJ2-7; possibly TRBD2 for D (5 bases). The germline V gene has CDR1 ENHRY and CDR2 SYGVKD. The CDR3 covers 12 residues. V shed 11 bases and J shed 3 bases, with 14 bases lying between them. The CDR3 DNA reads TGTGCCTCTAGGGAGAACTACTACGAGCAGTACTTC. Protein product: CASRENYYEQYF.

The rearrangement joins TRBV10-1 to TRBJ2-3; D may be TRBD1 (6 bases). V was pared by 6 bases and J by 8 bases, with 21 bases between. The CDR3 is 15 residues long. Germline V gives CDR1 WNHNN, CDR2 SYGVQD (reference sequence). CDR3: CASSDPGQLGGTQYF. The CDR3 region has the DNA TGCGCCAGCAGCGACCCCGGACAGCTTGGGGGTACGCAGTATTTT.

This chain uses TRBV27 with TRBJ1-6; D unclear. Looked up from germline, CDR1 is MNHEY and CDR2 is SMNVEV (reference sequence). Trimming removed 7 bases from V and 1 base from J, with 8 bases in between. CDR3 length equals 14 residues. CDR3 region: CASTRFSYNSPLHF. The CDR3 nucleotides read TGTGCCAGCACCCGGTTTTCCTATAATTCACCCCTCCACTTT.

The rearrangement links TRBV7-8 to TRBJ1-3, with D unresolved. The CDR3 loop spans 15 amino acids. Trimming removed 5 bases at V and 1 base at J, with 12 bases between. Germline V lookup: CDR1 SGHVS, CDR2 FQNEAQ. The CDR3 nucleotides read TGTGCCAGCAGCCCCCAATCGGGGTCTGGAAACACCATATATTTT. Protein product: CASSPQSGSGNTIYF.

The chain joins TRBV28 to TRBJ2-3; D unclear. V lost 3 bases and J 6 bases, leaving 10 bases between the germline ends. Germline V CDR1 and CDR2: MDHEN, SYDVKM. This CDR3 has 13 amino acids. CDR3 residues: CASSFRRGDTQYF. The DNA for the CDR3 is TGTGCCAGCAGTTTCCGACGTGGGGATACGCAGTATTTT.

The J gene is TRBJ2-5, the V gene TRBV19; 12 bases align to TRBD2. The germline gives CDR1 LNHDA, CDR2 SQIVND (reference sequence). The length of the CDR3 is 17 residues. V was pared by 3 bases and J by 5 bases, with 10 bases of the junction left unmatched. For the CDR3, the DNA is TGTGCCAGTAGTATGTTGACTAGCGGGAGAAGTTGGGAGACCCAGTACTTC. This sequence encodes CASSMLTSGRSWETQYF.

The CDR3, as DNA: TGTGCCAGCAGCTTCCGGACTAGCGGGGCCTACGAGCAGTACTTC. Its translation is CASSFRTSGAYEQYF. V gene TRBV11-2 combines with J gene TRBJ2-7, with TRBD2 identical over 12 bases. The CDR3 is made up of 15 amino acids. Germline V gene lookup returns CDR1 SGHAT and CDR2 FQNNGV. Losses at the gene ends were 3 bases for V and 2 bases for J; bases not matched to a gene: 2.

The chain employs TRBV28 and TRBJ2-7; D not resolved. The V end was cut by 10 bases, the J end by 4 bases, with 11 bases between. The germline V gene encodes CDR1 MDHEN and CDR2 SYDVKM. CDR3 length: 11 amino acids. The CDR3 here is CATSGRYEQYF. As DNA, the CDR3 is TGTGCCACCTCAGGACGATACGAGCAGTACTTC.

The chain links TRBV6-9 to TRBJ2-7, with 7 bases matching TRBD1. Trimming removed 2 bases from V and 6 bases from J; junction bases left unmatched: 7. This CDR3 comprises 14 residues. From germline, CDR1 is MNHGY and CDR2 SVAAGI. CDR3 residues: CASSYEQGFCEQYF. The CDR3 DNA reads TGTGCCAGCAGTTATGAACAGGGGTTTTGCGAGCAGTACTTC.

V and J are TRBV6-5 and TRBJ1-5; the match to TRBD1 covers 7 bases. From germline, CDR1 is MNHEY and CDR2 SVGAGI. After removal of 10 bases from V and 5 bases from J, the junction contained 5 bases not matched to a gene. The CDR3 is made up of 12 amino acids. The CDR3 reads CATQTGDQPQHF. In DNA form, the CDR3 reads TGTGCCACCCAAACAGGGGATCAGCCCCAGCATTTT.

This sequence joins TRBV30 and TRBJ2-5; TRBD1 is a possible D gene (6 bases). Germline assignment: CDR1 GTSNPN and CDR2 SVGIG (reference sequence). Trimming stripped 0 bases from V and 2 bases from J, with 7 bases between. The CDR3 is made up of 13 amino acids. CDR3 sequence (DNA): TGTGCCTGGAGTGTAGGGGGACAAGAGACCCAGTACTTC. This gives the protein CAWSVGGQETQYF.

J is TRBJ1-1 and V is TRBV28; 7 positions agree with TRBD1. Germline lookup yields CDR1 MDHEN and CDR2 SYDVKM. The CDR3 length is 16 residues. The V gene end was trimmed by 8 bases and the J gene end by 0 bases; junction bases not matched to a gene: 12. DNA of the CDR3: TGTGCCAGCCGGACCCAACCGGGACAGTTGAACACTGAAGCTTTCTTT. This encodes CASRTQPGQLNTEAFF.

The rearrangement uses TRBV6-5 and TRBJ1-5, with a tentative D call TRBD1 (5 bases). The germline CDR1 and CDR2 sequences are MNHEY and SVGAGI. Trimming pared 6 bases from V and 4 bases from J, leaving 16 bases between. This CDR3 contains 15 residues. The DNA of the CDR3 is TGTGCCAGCAGCCCTACGACCGGGGCGAATCAGCCCCAGCATTTT. Translated: CASSPTTGANQPQHF.